Listed below are T cell receptor beta chains from one sample, sequenced in a study of T cell responses to AZD1222 COVID-19 vaccine. Data came from immunoSEQ multiplex PCR; TCRdb stores just in-frame clones and leaves some out. The sample consists of roughly 130,000 clones, approximately 89% of them appearing once. The source material was peripheral blood, sampled on day 0 of AZD1222 vaccination. All receptors come from an adult in good health. The CDR3 runs from the conserved cysteine through the conserved F or W. A D gene is named only where the DNA matches it firmly. Size tells how often a clone was seen (once, few, many) or the class of an expanded clone, and some rows leave it out.

>TRBV30|TRBJ1-1|-|-
TGTGCCTGGAGTGTACAAGGGGATTTAAATGCTTTCTTT
CAWSVQGDLNAFF
>TRBV6-5|TRBJ1-6|-|-
TGTGCCAGCAGTTACTCGAAGCAGCCCCTCCACTTT
CASSYSKQPLHF
>TRBV7-8|TRBJ1-2|-|TRBD1
TGTGCCAGCAGCTCATACAGGGGGCGCTTAAGTGGCTACACCTTC
CASSSYRGRLSGYTF
>TRBV6-5|TRBJ2-2|few|-
TGTGCCAGCATAATCGTTCAATGGGACACCGGGGAGCTGTTTTTT
CASIIVQWDTGELFF
>TRBV18|TRBJ1-4|-|-
TGTGCCAGCTCACCCCTCGGAGGCGGGACGATGGAACTGTTTTTT
CASSPLGGGTMELFF
>TRBV6-2/TRBV6-3|TRBJ2-7|-|-
TGTGCCAGCAGTTGGGGGACGAGCGAGCAGTACTTC
CASSWGTSEQYF
>TRBV7-9|TRBJ2-3|-|-
TGTGCCAGCAGCTTTGCGGGGGCCACAGATACGCAGTATTTT
CASSFAGATDTQYF
>TRBV29-1|TRBJ1-4|few|-
TGCAGCGCCCAGCAGGGCGGTGAAAAACTGTTTTTT
CSAQQGGEKLFF
>TRBV5-1|TRBJ2-2|-|-
TGCGCCAGCAGCTTTGGAGGAGACACCGGGGAGCTGTTTTTT
CASSFGGDTGELFF
>TRBV5-8|TRBJ2-1|-|TRBD2
TGTGCCAGCAGACCGCTGAGTGGACTAGCGTTCAATGAGCAGTTCTTC
CASRPLSGLAFNEQFF
>TRBV4-1|TRBJ1-1|-|-
TGCGCCAGCACGGACAGCATGAACACTGAAGCTTTCTTT
CASTDSMNTEAFF
>TRBV4-1|TRBJ2-7|-|TRBD2
TGCGCCAGCAGCCATCCAGGGCGGGGGGGCGAGCAGTACTTC
CASSHPGRGGEQYF
>TRBV5-4|TRBJ2-1|-|-
TGTGCCAGCAGCATGGATCCTCAGGCCTACAATGAGCAGTTCTTC
CASSMDPQAYNEQFF
>TRBV19|TRBJ2-1|-|-
TGTGCCAGTAGTATCTCCTTTACTAACACCAATGAGCAGTTCTTC
CASSISFTNTNEQFF
>TRBV7-8|TRBJ2-5|once|-
TGTGCCAGCAGCTCAAAAGAGACCCAGTACTTC
CASSSKETQYF
>TRBV5-4|TRBJ2-1|-|-
TGTGCCAGCAGCGGCGACTCGGGTGAGCAGTTCTTC
CASSGDSGEQFF
>TRBV7-9|TRBJ2-5|-|TRBD1
TGTGCCAGCAGCTTAACTAAGAGACAGGGGTACCAAGAGACCCAGTACTTC
CASSLTKRQGYQETQYF
>TRBV15|TRBJ2-1|-|TRBD2
TGTGCCACCAGCTCCAGGACTAGTCTCAATGAGCAGTTCTTC
CATSSRTSLNEQFF
>TRBV28|TRBJ1-2|-|-
TGTGCCAGCAGTTTAAACTATGGCTACACCTTC
CASSLNYGYTF
>TRBV7-3|TRBJ1-4|-|-
TGTGCCAGCAGCTTAGGTGCCGATGAAAAACTGTTTTTT
CASSLGADEKLFF
>TRBV5-6|TRBJ2-2|once|-
TGTGCCAGCAGCTTTAAAGCGCGGGCGGGGACCGGGGAGCTGTTTTTT
CASSFKARAGTGELFF